This TCR beta chain was sequenced during a study of T cells in Graves' hyperthyroidism and ophthalmopathy. RNA transcripts provided the source from which TCR beta CDR3 regions were amplified. HTBI primers were the set used in a first-round RT-PCR of the TCR CDR3. TCRdb ran MiXCR on the multiplex PCR reads and lists one entry per CDR3 protein. The table has hundreds of thousands of distinct CDR3 sequences, under 60% seen once. This CDR3 is 15 amino acids long. With 5 bases clipped from V and 3 bases from J, the junction kept 3 bases outside the gene matches. This clonotype was observed at least ten times.

V gene TRBV6-7 combines with J gene TRBJ2-7; 14 bases agree with TRBD2. TRBV6-7 is an ORF for which the function is uncertain. This TCR was recovered from a woman aged 18-35 years with Graves' hyperthyroidism. Input material: peripheral blood or thyroid tissue (not recorded which). The CDR3 sequence is CASSPGTSGSYEQYF. The CDR3 DNA reads TGTGCCAGCAGTCCAGGGACTAGCGGGAGCTACGAGCAGTACTTC.